This TCR beta chain is drawn from a study of T cell clonotyping in hematopoietic cell transplantation. The protocol was immunoSEQ multiplex PCR, while the TCRdb copy is restricted to in-frame clones and leaves out a portion. The sample lists fewer than 15,000 clones, roughly 92% seen once, with 6.5% to 9% in the top ten. Per germline, CDR1 MNHNS and CDR2 SASEGT. This CDR3 has 17 amino acids. J was trimmed by 6 bases and V by 0 bases; bases with no gene match: 8. This clone came up once. The antigen is not known. The study, taken as a whole, reports: Recipient TCR diversity dropped after transplant; expanded clonotypes rose from day 30 to 180. Few recipient clonotypes overlapped donors; over 95% were de novo at given depth. Cells were unsorted, so CD4 and CD8 contributions were not separated.

The V call is TRBV6-1, the J call TRBJ1-6; 7 positions agree with TRBD1. The source of this sequence is a female patient in her 50s who had an allogeneic stem cell transplant from an unrelated donor, so the T cells may come from the graft donor. Some clones in this sample may be carry-over from other donors' samples. The source was PBMCs, collected 100 days after allogeneic stem cell transplant. This chain's CDR3 is CASSEALSGQRNSPLHF. As DNA, the CDR3 is TGTGCCAGCAGTGAAGCGCTATCGGGACAGCGTAATTCACCCCTCCACTTT.